This T cell receptor (beta chain) emerged from a study of cytotoxic CD8 clonotypes in ibrutinib-treated CLL. TCRdb's copy holds only in-frame clones and misses some; the assay was immunoSEQ multiplex PCR. Here the sample spans around 50,000 clones, 56% being singletons. This clone appeared a single time. The starting material was PBMCs, obtained after 24 months of ibrutinib treatment. This clonotype originated in a human donor with chronic lymphocytic leukemia.

The CDR3 sequence is CSVERLAGGPGEQFF. Here the CDR3 DNA reads TGCAGCGTTGAGAGGCTAGCGGGGGGGCCGGGTGAGCAGTTCTTC. The chain combines TRBV29-1 with TRBJ2-1, with 12 bases identical to TRBD2. The CDR3 is 15 residues long. J was trimmed by 9 bases and V by 3 bases; bases with no gene match: 9. The V gene's germline CDR1 is SQVTM and CDR2 ANQGSEA.